Listed below are T cell receptor beta chains from one sample, sequenced in a study of blood T cell repertoires in COVID-19. Measured with immunoSEQ multiplex PCR; TCRdb has only the in-frame clones, and not every one. The table lists about 180,000 clones, approximately 89% of them singletons. The specimen sequenced was peripheral blood. These receptors were collected from a man aged 40-49 years with active or convalescent COVID-19. Both conserved end residues are part of each CDR3. D genes are given only for firm matches.

D gene	V gene	J gene	CDR3 length	CDR3 protein
NA	TRBV6-5	TRBJ2-1	16	CASSYSKGGFYNEQFF
TRBD1	TRBV6-1	TRBJ2-7	15	CASSEAWTGGYEQYF
NA	TRBV7-9	TRBJ1-3	12	CASSLVRNTIYF
TRBD2	TRBV5-4	TRBJ2-3	15	CASSVAGTSTDTQYF
NA	TRBV13	TRBJ1-4	14	CASSPGLAPEKLFF
TRBD1	TRBV24-1	TRBJ1-2	12	CATEGQGAGYTF
TRBD2	TRBV6-5	TRBJ2-3	16	CASSYRTSGAPDTQYF
NA	TRBV2	TRBJ1-5	15	CASRGEGSSSQPQHF
NA	TRBV7-2	TRBJ1-1	14	CASSSPGGIGEAFF
TRBD1	TRBV7-8	TRBJ1-2	14	CASSFRGDGYGYTF
TRBD2	TRBV25-1	TRBJ2-2	18	CASSATGTSGPDTGELFF
NA	TRBV7-2	TRBJ1-5	15	CASNIDRYSNQPQHF
TRBD1	TRBV4-1	TRBJ2-3	17	CASSQSPGTGGPDTQYF
NA	TRBV6-5	TRBJ1-4	14	CASRVPGTNEKLFF
NA	TRBV5-4	TRBJ2-5	16	CASSLMGGAMLETQYF
NA	TRBV15	TRBJ1-6	14	CATSRVTAHSPLHF